These 10 T cell receptor beta chains came from one sample sequenced in a study of Ad26.COV2.S vaccination and SARS-CoV-2 variants. Treatment here: some 20 received Ad26.COV2.S at low or high dose, single or two shots; a few received placebo; per-sample allocation not given. The investigators took samples on day 63 after the first vaccine or placebo injection. Profiling relied on immunoSEQ multiplex PCR, and the TCRdb table lists in-frame clones only, not all of them. The sample has around 450,000 clones, around 90% seen once. Source: peripheral blood, taken in a trial of Ad26.COV2.S vaccine versus placebo. The receptors were sampled from a person aged 18-60 years who received the Ad26.COV2.S COVID-19 vaccine or a placebo.

The chain couples TRBV3-1 (or the pseudogene TRBV3-2) to TRBJ2-7; D is possibly TRBD1 (5 bases). The CDR3 loop spans 14 amino acids. V lost 3 bases and J lost 1, with 10 bases in between. Germline V gene lookup returns CDR1 LGHDT and CDR2 YNNKEL (reference sequence). CDR3: CASSQGDSSYEQYF. The CDR3 bases are TGTGCCAGCAGCCAGGGCGACAGTTCCTACGAGCAGTACTTC.

The chain links TRBV5-5 to TRBJ2-2, with 9 bases lining up with TRBD2. The V segment lost 0 bases and the J segment 1 base; nucleotides outside the gene matches: 1. Germline CDR1 reads SGHKS; CDR2 reads YYEKEE (reference sequence). The CDR3 has 16 amino acids. The CDR3 DNA is TGTGCCAGCAGCTTGGGGACTAGCGTGAACACCGGGGAGCTGTTTTTT. Its protein product is CASSLGTSVNTGELFF.

Only a few counts were recorded for this clone. The V and J genes are TRBV5-4 and TRBJ1-2; TRBD1 might be the D (6 bases). The ends were cut back, 0 bases at V and 4 bases at J, with 13 bases in the middle. The CDR3 has 15 amino acids. CDR1 SGHNT and CDR2 YYREEE come from the germline V gene (reference sequence). CDR3 nucleotide sequence: TGTGCCAGCAGCTTGGGGAGCAGGGGAGCCTATGGCTACACCTTC. Residues: CASSLGSRGAYGYTF. Filled out from reference TRBV5-4 and TRBJ1-2, the complete variable domain reads ETGVTQSPTHLIKTRGQQVTLRCSSQSGHNTVSWYQQALGQGPQFIFQYYREEENGRGNFPPRFSGLQFPNYSSELNVNALELDDSALYLCASSLGSRGAYGYTFGSGTRLTVV.

V and J are TRBV5-1 and TRBJ2-7, with 8 bases matching TRBD2. This CDR3 has 15 residues. CDR1 is SGHRS and CDR2 is YFSETQ in the germline V gene. Trimming removed 6 bases from V and 2 bases from J; junction bases left unmatched: 10. In nucleotides, the CDR3 is TGCGCCAGCACCCTCGGGAGGGAGGTTCCCTACGAGCAGTACTTC. This gives the protein CASTLGREVPYEQYF.

V and J are TRBV7-9 and TRBJ2-5, with TRBD1 identical over 8 bases. The CDR3 contains 14 residues. Germline CDR1 SEHNR, CDR2 FQNEAQ (reference sequence). V gave up 5 bases and J gave up 2 bases; unmatched junction bases: 4. The DNA for the CDR3 is TGTGCCAGCAGCAAACAGGGGGTACAAGAGACCCAGTACTTC. Protein product: CASSKQGVQETQYF.

J is TRBJ1-5 and V is TRBV12-3 or TRBV12-4; the D is unclear. This CDR3 has 13 amino acids. V was shortened by 2 bases and J by 0 bases, with 2 bases between the two germline ends. CDR3 region: CASSLRSNQPQHF. The CDR3 region has the DNA TGTGCCAGCAGTTTACGTAGCAATCAGCCCCAGCATTTT.

The chain employs TRBV7-3 and TRBJ1-6; TRBD1 is a possible D gene (5 bases). The CDR3 contains 16 residues. Trimming pared 1 base from V and 7 bases from J, leaving 14 bases between. Germline V lookup: CDR1 SGHTA, CDR2 FQGTGA. The CDR3 coding sequence is TGTGCCAGCAGCTTAAATTCGCCAGGGTGGAATTCACCCCTCCACTTT. Amino acid sequence: CASSLNSPGWNSPLHF.

This clone was seen a few times. J is TRBJ1-5 and V is TRBV19; no clear D. This CDR3 region has 14 residues. V lost 5 bases and J 0 bases, leaving 8 bases between the germline ends. Germline CDR1 reads LNHDA; CDR2 reads SQIVND (reference sequence). CDR3 sequence (DNA): TGTGCCAGTAGTCTGACGGTTAGCAATCAGCCCCAGCATTTT. Protein sequence: CASSLTVSNQPQHF.

Note on this clone: This sample also contains other DNA sequences that code for the same CDR3. The chain carries TRBV18 and TRBJ2-5, with D tentatively TRBD1 (5 bases). CDR3 length: 13 residues. The V gene's germline CDR1 is KGHSH and CDR2 LQKENI. Deletions cut 0 bases from V and 3 bases from J, with 5 bases between. In DNA, the CDR3 is TGTGCCAGCTCACCACCAGGGGAAGAGACCCAGTACTTC. This gives the protein CASSPPGEETQYF.

The DNA for the CDR3 is TGTGCCAGCTCACCACCGACTGCGCAGAACACTGAAGCTTTCTTT. This encodes CASSPPTAQNTEAFF. The V and J genes are TRBV18 and TRBJ1-1; D is undetermined. V was pared by 0 bases and J by 1 base, with 9 bases between. The CDR3 is 15 amino acids. Germline values: CDR1 KGHSH, CDR2 LQKENI.